A selection of T cell receptor beta chains follows, all from one sample in a study of blood T cell repertoires in COVID-19. Using immunoSEQ multiplex PCR, the repertoire was profiled, and TCRdb retains in-frame clones only, with some absent. This table holds over 450,000 clones, 85% to 90% found once. The sequenced sample was peripheral blood. The source is a woman aged 50 to 65 with COVID-19, enrolled during active disease. Both conserved end residues are part of each CDR3. A D gene is named only where the DNA matches it firmly. The size of a clone is reported for some rows only, either as once, few or many, or as a class for expanded clones.

d_gene,v_gene,abundance,j_gene,CDR3aa,CDR3nt
.,TRBV5-5,.,TRBJ2-7,CASSRQAIYEQYF,TGTGCCAGCAGTCGACAGGCTATCTACGAGCAGTACTTC
.,TRBV11-2,.,TRBJ2-6,CASSTLWGQGANVLTF,TGTGCCAGCAGCACCCTCTGGGGGCAAGGGGCCAACGTCCTGACTTTC
.,TRBV6-1,.,TRBJ1-2,CASSEARASGYTF,TGTGCCAGCAGTGAAGCGAGGGCTAGTGGCTACACCTTC
.,TRBV4-1,.,TRBJ1-2,CASSQDGPGQIANYGYTF,TGCGCCAGCAGCCAAGATGGGCCCGGACAGATAGCTAACTATGGCTACACCTTC
.,TRBV5-6,.,TRBJ1-6,CASSWGGGLRSPLHF,TGTGCCAGCAGCTGGGGCGGGGGGTTAAGGTCACCCCTCCACTTT
.,TRBV19,.,TRBJ1-1,CASSTTANTEAFF,TGTGCCAGTAGTACGACAGCGAACACTGAAGCTTTCTTT
TRBD2,TRBV18,.,TRBJ2-7,CASSPRTPGLAGGPYEQYF,TGTGCCAGCTCACCACGCACACCGGGACTAGCGGGGGGGCCTTACGAGCAGTACTTC
TRBD1,TRBV3-1/TRBV3-2,few,TRBJ1-5,CASSSITGTGRKCNQPQHF,TGTGCCAGCAGCTCTATAACCGGGACAGGGAGAAAGTGCAATCAGCCCCAGCATTTT
.,TRBV19,few,TRBJ2-7,CASSPQGTEQYF,TGTGCCAGTAGCCCCCAGGGAACCGAGCAGTACTTC
.,TRBV11-2,.,TRBJ1-6,CASSSVISNSPLHF,TGTGCCAGCAGCTCGGTGATCTCTAATTCACCCCTCCACTTT
.,TRBV20-1,.,TRBJ1-1,CSARRAEAFF,TGCAGTGCTCGGAGGGCTGAAGCTTTCTTT
.,TRBV6-4,.,TRBJ2-3,CASSDFPGNTQYF,TGTGCCAGCAGTGACTTTCCCGGTAATACGCAGTATTTT
.,TRBV6-1,.,TRBJ1-2,CASSEGGGGMTFKGYTF,TGTGCCAGCAGTGAAGGGGGGGGAGGCATGACCTTCAAGGGCTACACCTTC
TRBD1,TRBV7-9,.,TRBJ2-1,CASSLGQGATLGQFF,TGTGCCAGCAGCTTAGGACAGGGGGCAACCTTAGGGCAGTTCTTC